This TCR beta chain appears in the sequencing data of a study of vaccination and CD4 T cells after COVID-19. At the level of the study: Overlapping SARS-CoV-2, HCoV-NL63, HCoV-OC43 and HCoV-229E spike peptides were used to stimulate cells.

As concerns this clonotype: Its specificity is not known.

Study outcomes and limitations: The rise in median SARS-CoV-2-reactive clonotypes, from roughly 19 to 38, was not significant.

Treatment specified: roughly nine-day PBMC culture with coronavirus spike peptide pools or control peptides (ViraFEST assay). ViraFEST expanded antigen-specific T cells with peptide pools, then sequenced TCRs. Peptide pools at approximately 9.9 ug/ml and IL-2 at approximately 9.6 IU/ml were added to cultures of 1.8 million or so PBMCs per well. V was shortened by 8 bases and J by 0 bases, with 9 bases between the two germline ends. Germline V CDR1 and CDR2: WNHNN, SYGVQD (reference sequence). The CDR3 is 13 residues long. With the Oncomine TCR Beta short-read assay, DNA from cultured CD4+ T cells was sequenced. Each CDR3 protein is one row after TCRdb ran MiXCR on the PCR reads. The sample shows about 1,800 distinct CDR3 sequences, 55% to 75% of them seen only once.

The clonotype comes from a human donor who had recovered from COVID-19. The chain combines TRBV10-1 with TRBJ2-3; D unresolved. Sequencing used CD4+ T cells from blood, cultured in vitro, obtained after SARS-CoV-2 vaccination. CDR3 DNA: TGCGCCAGCCAACGGAGTAGCACAGATACGCAGTATTTT. As protein: CASQRSSTDTQYF.